Presented here are 11 T cell receptor beta chains from one specimen sequenced in a study of blood T cell repertoires in COVID-19. Generated by immunoSEQ multiplex PCR, the TCRdb table keeps only in-frame clones and is missing some. Among a few hundred thousand clones listed, approximately 88% were seen once. Input material: peripheral blood. Every receptor here comes from a woman aged 30 to 39 who had recovered from COVID-19.

This clone was seen a single time. CDR3: CASTLDRGNNEQFF. The DNA for the CDR3 is TGTGCCAGCACCCTGGACAGGGGGAACAATGAGCAGTTCTTC. This rearrangement joins TRBV5-4 to TRBJ2-1; TRBD1 matches at 10 bases. Germline CDR1 is SGHNT and CDR2 is YYREEE (reference sequence). The CDR3 runs 14 residues. V lost 6 bases, J lost 5 bases, and 5 bases stayed unmatched. The complete variable domain, with remaining parts taken from reference TRBV5-4 and TRBJ2-1, reads ETGVTQSPTHLIKTRGQQVTLRCSSQSGHNTVSWYQQALGQGPQFIFQYYREEENGRGNFPPRFSGLQFPNYSSELNVNALELDDSALYLCASTLDRGNNEQFFGPGTRLTVL.

This chain joins TRBV2 and TRBJ1-4, with 7 bases identical to TRBD1. CDR3 length equals 13 residues. The trim removed 10 bases at V and 5 bases at J, leaving 7 bases unmatched. The germline V gene has CDR1 SNHLY and CDR2 FYNNEI. This CDR3 reads CATSGTANEKLFF. CDR3 sequence (DNA): TGTGCCACCTCCGGGACAGCAAATGAAAAACTGTTTTTT.

This chain joins TRBV15 and TRBJ2-1, with D possibly TRBD1 on 5 matching bases. CDR3 length: 15 amino acids. The germline V gene has CDR1 LNHNV and CDR2 YYDKDF (reference sequence). Between the trimmed V and J ends, which lost 0 bases and 6 bases, there was a span of 12 bases. As DNA, the CDR3 is TGTGCCACCAGCAGAGATAAGGGCCAGGGCAATGAGCAGTTCTTC. Its protein is CATSRDKGQGNEQFF.

The rearrangement joins TRBV9 to TRBJ2-2, with TRBD1 identical over 7 bases. After removal of 5 bases from V and 3 bases from J, the junction contained 10 bases not matched to a gene. CDR3 length equals 16 residues. CDR1 is SGDLS, CDR2 YYNGEE, per germline. The CDR3 bases are TGTGCCAGCAGGGTGGGACAGACAAGGGACACCGGGGAGCTGTTTTTT. This translates into CASRVGQTRDTGELFF.

The chain combines TRBV6-5 with TRBJ2-1; 7 bases match TRBD1. Germline V CDR1 and CDR2: MNHEY, SVGAGI. Germline trimming cut 6 bases from V and 8 bases from J; bases unmatched to any gene: 4. This CDR3 is built from 12 residues. The DNA of the CDR3 is TGTGCCAGCAGCCACCAGGGGGATGAGCAGTTCTTC. It is translated as CASSHQGDEQFF.

This clone was seen once. The chain joins TRBV30 to TRBJ1-2; 8 nucleotides align to TRBD1. The V and J ends lost 3 bases and 1 base, in that order; junction bases with no gene match: 10. From germline, CDR1 is GTSNPN and CDR2 SVGIG (reference sequence). CDR3 length equals 16 residues. The chain's CDR3 is CAWSPTRDRLNYGYTF. The CDR3 nucleotides are TGTGCCTGGAGCCCTACCCGGGACAGGCTTAACTATGGCTACACCTTC.

The chain carries TRBV5-4 and TRBJ2-3; 8 bases fit TRBD2. Unmatched junction bases numbered 5, after V lost 0 bases and J lost 2 bases. This CDR3 spans 16 amino acids. Germline V gene data show CDR1 as SGHNT and CDR2 as YYREEE (reference sequence). The CDR3 DNA reads TGTGCCAGCAGCTTGGAACGGGGGGGGGACACAGATACGCAGTATTTT. Translation gives CASSLERGGDTDTQYF.

The V and J genes are TRBV7-2 and TRBJ2-7; TRBD2 is a possible D gene (5 bases). The CDR3 runs to 13 residues. V shed 1 base and J shed 6 bases, with 10 bases lying between them. Germline lookup yields CDR1 SGHTA and CDR2 FQGNSA. CDR3 sequence: CASSLEEGSEQYF. The DNA of the CDR3 is TGTGCCAGCAGCTTAGAAGAGGGATCCGAGCAGTACTTC.

This clone was recorded once. The chain couples TRBV5-5 to TRBJ2-7; D possibly corresponds to TRBD1 (6 bases). The CDR3 totals 14 residues. Germline assignment: CDR1 SGHKS and CDR2 YYEKEE (reference sequence). Trimming shortened V by 5 bases and J by 1 base, and 13 bases separated the two germline ends. The CDR3 region has the DNA TGTGCCAGCAGGGACGACAGGTCTTCCTACGAGCAGTACTTC. It codes for CASRDDRSSYEQYF.

The V and J genes are TRBV18 and TRBJ1-3; a weak D match, TRBD1 (5 bases). V lost 1 base and J 0 bases, leaving 10 bases between the germline ends. The germline V gene has CDR1 KGHSH and CDR2 LQKENI. This CDR3 region has 16 residues. Written as DNA, the CDR3 is TGTGCCAGCTCACCACAACAGGATAACTCTGGAAACACCATATATTTT. Its translation is CASSPQQDNSGNTIYF.

V is TRBV24-1 and J is TRBJ1-4, with unresolved D. The V gene's germline CDR1 is KGHDR and CDR2 SFDVKD. V lost 3 bases to trimming and J lost 7 bases, with 11 bases between them. This CDR3 has 14 residues. The CDR3 loop reads CATSDAGMGEKLFF. The CDR3 DNA sequence: TGTGCCACCAGTGATGCAGGCATGGGTGAAAAACTGTTTTTT.